A single sample is the source of the 32 T cell receptor beta chains below, sequenced in a study of CD8 T cells in ankylosing spondylitis. Using its own MiXCR run on the 5' RACE reads, TCRdb lists one record per CDR3 protein. The sample carries 150,000 to 250,000 distinct CDR3 sequences, 9.5% to 15% recorded once. The sample comprised blood, either unsorted or a sorted T cell fraction (not recorded which). These receptors were taken from a male donor with ankylosing spondylitis or in good health (not recorded which).

The sample holds a few counts of this clonotype. The chain has TRBV7-9 and TRBJ2-7, with 10 bases identical to TRBD2. CDR3 length equals 14 residues. CDR1 is SEHNR, CDR2 FQNEAQ, per germline (reference sequence). J was trimmed by 3 bases and V by 5 bases; bases with no gene match: 4. The CDR3 region is CASSHGLADYEQYF. The CDR3 nucleotides are TGTGCCAGCAGCCACGGACTAGCGGACTACGAGCAGTACTTC.

The chain recombines TRBV7-9 with TRBJ2-1; the D gene is possibly TRBD2 (5 bases). V lost 3 bases and J 6 bases, leaving 9 bases between the germline ends. The CDR3 has 13 residues. Per germline, CDR1 SEHNR and CDR2 FQNEAQ (reference sequence). CDR3 coding DNA: TGTGCCAGCAGCTTCGGGATGAGCAATGAGCAGTTCTTC. This translates into CASSFGMSNEQFF.

Here the CDR3 reads CASSPPWTGGFGTEAFF. CDR3 nucleotides: TGTGCCAGCAGTCCACCCTGGACAGGGGGCTTTGGCACTGAAGCTTTCTTT. This sequence joins TRBV27 and TRBJ1-1; 11 bases are shared with TRBD1. CDR3 length: 17 residues. V shed 5 bases and J 4 bases; nucleotides not matched to a gene: 12. Germline CDR1 is MNHEY and CDR2 is SMNVEV (reference sequence).

This clonotype was observed a few times. J is TRBJ2-1 and V is TRBV6-1, with TRBD2 matching 9 bases. With V trimmed by 6 bases and J by 4 bases, 7 bases remained unmatched. Germline lookup yields CDR1 MNHNS and CDR2 SASEGT. The CDR3 covers 15 residues. CDR3 residues: CASRPNSGGYNEQFF. In nucleotides, the CDR3 is TGTGCCAGCAGACCGAATAGCGGGGGATACAATGAGCAGTTCTTC.

The chain links TRBV11-2 to TRBJ2-1, with 10 bases lining up with TRBD2. The germline V gene encodes CDR1 SGHAT and CDR2 FQNNGV. The CDR3 runs to 17 residues. V was pared by 3 bases and J by 2 bases, with 7 bases of the junction left unmatched. The CDR3 bases are TGTGCCAGCAGCTTCCCTAGCGGGAGTTACCCCTACAATGAGCAGTTCTTC. Its protein is CASSFPSGSYPYNEQFF.

This sequence joins TRBV7-9 and TRBJ2-6, with D unclear. Germline CDR1 is SEHNR and CDR2 is FQNEAQ (reference sequence). This CDR3 is 16 amino acids long. The V end lost 5 bases, the J end lost 0 bases, and 11 bases lay between the germline ends. Written as DNA, the CDR3 is TGTGCCAGCAGCCCCGGCCCTCGCTCTGGGGCCAACGTCCTGACTTTC. This translates into CASSPGPRSGANVLTF. Full variable domain (outside the CDR3, taken from reference TRBV7-9 and TRBJ2-6): DTGVSQNPRHKITKRGQNVTFRCDPISEHNRLYWYRQTLGQGPEFLTYFQNEAQLEKSRLLSDRFSAERPKGSFSTLEIQRTEQGDSAMYLCASSPGPRSGANVLTFGAGSRLTVL.

This clonotype was counted ten times or more. J is TRBJ2-3 and V is TRBV7-8, with D possibly TRBD1 on 6 matching bases. Per germline, CDR1 SGHVS and CDR2 FQNEAQ. The CDR3 sequence is 17 residues long. V was shortened by 3 bases and J by 0 bases, with 16 bases between the two germline ends. The CDR3 sequence: CASSFPMGTTSTDTQYF. The CDR3 DNA follows: TGTGCCAGCAGCTTCCCAATGGGGACAACTAGCACAGATACGCAGTATTTT.

This clonotype showed up just a few times. V and J are TRBV4-1 and TRBJ2-7; 11 bases are shared with TRBD2. V lost 4 bases, J lost 0 bases, and 2 bases stayed unmatched. Germline loops: CDR1 MGHRA, CDR2 YSYEKL. The CDR3 runs 15 residues. The CDR3 DNA reads as TGCGCCAGCAGCCCGGGACTAGCGGCCTCCTACGAGCAGTACTTC. It translates to CASSPGLAASYEQYF.

This chain connects TRBV5-6 to TRBJ2-1; no clear D. Between the trimmed V and J ends, which lost 2 bases and 0 bases, there was a span of 9 bases. Germline V CDR1 and CDR2: SGHDT, YYEEEE. CDR3 length equals 15 residues. The DNA for the CDR3 is TGTGCCAGCAGCTTCGGAACCAGCTCCTACAATGAGCAGTTCTTC. As protein: CASSFGTSSYNEQFF.

By frequency in the sample, this clonotype is medium-sized. The V gene is TRBV11-2, the J gene TRBJ1-2; 7 positions match TRBD1. Germline CDR1 SGHAT, CDR2 FQNNGV. The junction had 10 bases not matched to a gene; V was cut back by 1 base and J by 5 bases. The CDR3 totals 16 residues. CDR3: CASSLALQGKGYGYTF. Here the CDR3 DNA reads TGTGCCAGCAGCTTAGCCTTACAGGGGAAAGGATATGGCTACACCTTC.

This chain connects TRBV20-1 to TRBJ2-7; TRBD2 is a possible D gene (5 bases). Germline V gene lookup returns CDR1 DFQATT and CDR2 SNEGSKA (reference sequence). The CDR3 consists of 13 residues. Trimming took 5 bases from V and 1 from J, leaving 12 bases between them. The CDR3 loop is CSAGEPTSYEQYF. In DNA, the CDR3 is TGCAGTGCTGGGGAGCCAACTTCCTACGAGCAGTACTTC.

The chain links TRBV20-1 to TRBJ2-7, with 9 bases identical to TRBD1. Trimming took 3 bases from V and 1 from J; bases not matched to a gene: 7. Germline V CDR1 and CDR2: DFQATT, SNEGSKA (reference sequence). The CDR3 has 15 amino acids. The CDR3 loop reads CSASATGGWSYEQYF. The CDR3 region has the DNA TGCAGTGCTAGTGCAACAGGGGGCTGGTCCTACGAGCAGTACTTC.

The rearrangement uses TRBV9 and TRBJ1-1; 7 bases line up with TRBD1. Germline CDR1 is SGDLS and CDR2 is YYNGEE. This CDR3 region has 14 residues. V dropped 3 bases and J dropped 0; count of bases not matched to a gene: 2. The CDR3 reads CASSGDSLNTEAFF. The CDR3 nucleotides are TGTGCCAGCAGCGGGGACAGCTTGAACACTGAAGCTTTCTTT.

This clonotype was seen only a few times. The gene calls are TRBV2 and TRBJ2-1; the match to TRBD1 covers 10 bases. The CDR3 is 16 amino acids. The V segment lost 6 bases and the J segment 6 bases; nucleotides outside the gene matches: 11. Germline loops: CDR1 SNHLY, CDR2 FYNNEI. The CDR3 here is CASSLTGTGVSNEQFF. The CDR3 DNA follows: TGTGCCAGCAGCCTCACCGGGACAGGGGTCAGCAATGAGCAGTTCTTC.

The V gene is TRBV4-2, the J gene TRBJ1-1; D possibly corresponds to TRBD1 (5 bases). With 0 bases removed from V and 4 bases from J, the gap between germline ends came to 12 bases. The CDR3 extends over 15 amino acids. The germline CDR1 and CDR2 sequences are LGHNA and YNFKEQ. Here the CDR3 DNA reads TGTGCCAGCAGCCAAGAGGCCACAGGAGTCACTGAAGCTTTCTTT. Its protein product is CASSQEATGVTEAFF.

This chain joins TRBV27 and TRBJ2-3; D might be TRBD2 (5 bases). Germline V CDR1 and CDR2: MNHEY, SMNVEV (reference sequence). V dropped 3 bases and J dropped 3 bases, with 10 bases sitting between them. The CDR3 is made up of 14 amino acids. CDR3 in DNA: TGTGCCAGCAGTTTGAGGGCCTTAACAGATACGCAGTATTTT. Translating gives CASSLRALTDTQYF.

In its sample, this clonotype was seen a few times. CDR3 sequence: CASSEAGDSNYEQYF. The CDR3 region has the DNA TGTGCCAGCAGTGAGGCAGGGGACAGCAACTACGAGCAGTACTTC. This chain uses TRBV25-1 with TRBJ2-7; 7 bases align to TRBD1. The CDR3 is 15 residues long. The V segment lost 3 bases and the J segment 3 bases; nucleotides outside the gene matches: 8. The V gene's germline CDR1 is MGHDK and CDR2 SYGVNS.

This clonotype was detected a few times. CDR3 coding DNA: TGTGCCAGCAGCCCGACAGGGGGGGAAAGCACAGATACGCAGTATTTT. Its translation: CASSPTGGESTDTQYF. The chain recombines TRBV7-9 with TRBJ2-3; 9 bases map to TRBD1. Trimming at V came to 5 bases and at J to 0 bases, leaving 6 bases not matched to a gene. Germline V gives CDR1 SEHNR, CDR2 FQNEAQ (reference sequence). This CDR3 has 16 amino acids. Variable domain in full (rest from reference TRBV7-9 and TRBJ2-3): DTGVSQNPRHKITKRGQNVTFRCDPISEHNRLYWYRQTLGQGPEFLTYFQNEAQLEKSRLLSDRFSAERPKGSFSTLEIQRTEQGDSAMYLCASSPTGGESTDTQYFGPGTRLTVL.

This sequence joins TRBV2 and TRBJ2-3, with 11 bases fitting TRBD2. Germline assignment: CDR1 SNHLY and CDR2 FYNNEI. V lost 8 bases and J lost 2; bases outside the gene matches: 18. The CDR3 has 19 amino acids. The chain's CDR3 is CASGSSGTSGVGLTDTQYF. The CDR3 DNA reads as TGTGCCAGCGGAAGCAGCGGGACTAGCGGAGTTGGTCTCACAGATACGCAGTATTTT.

In this sample, this clonotype turned up a few times. The junction does not match germline at one end; this may be a read error. The chain couples TRBV2 to TRBJ1-4; 10 nucleotides match TRBD1. The CDR3 sequence is 15 residues long. Germline loops: CDR1 SNHLY, CDR2 FYNNEI. DNA of the CDR3: TGTGCCAGCAGGGAAGACAGGGGGCGAGGAGAAAAACTGTTTTTT. It encodes CASREDRGRGEKLFF.

The table lists this clonotype with many counts. V gene TRBV5-4 combines with J gene TRBJ1-2; D is uncertain. Trimming left V 2 bases short and J 7 bases short, with 12 bases between. The CDR3 has 13 amino acids. From germline, CDR1 is SGHNT and CDR2 YYREEE (reference sequence). This chain's CDR3 is CASSLDPEGGYTF. The CDR3 DNA sequence: TGTGCCAGCAGCTTAGACCCCGAAGGTGGCTACACCTTC.

The chain carries TRBV27 and TRBJ2-1, with D possibly TRBD1 on 6 matching bases. The CDR3 consists of 14 residues. Trimming cost V 6 bases and J 0 bases, with 9 bases left between them. The germline V gene has CDR1 MNHEY and CDR2 SMNVEV (reference sequence). CDR3 residues: CASRTGSSYNEQFF. In DNA, the CDR3 is TGTGCCAGCAGAACAGGGAGCTCCTACAATGAGCAGTTCTTC.

This clonotype was detected a few times. The V gene is TRBV4-1, the J gene TRBJ2-1; 9 bases agree with TRBD1. Trimming took 10 bases from V and 7 from J; bases not matched to a gene: 17. This CDR3 contains 16 residues. Germline CDR1 MGHRA, CDR2 YSYEKL. The CDR3 region has the DNA TGCGCCACCACGGGGGGACAGGGAGGTGTTCTGAATGAGCAGTTCTTC. Its translation is CATTGGQGGVLNEQFF.

This rearrangement joins TRBV20-1 to TRBJ2-7; possibly TRBD2 for D (5 bases). CDR3 length equals 12 residues. The germline V gene has CDR1 DFQATT and CDR2 SNEGSKA (reference sequence). The germline V and J ends were trimmed by 3 bases and 2 bases, with 8 bases remaining between them. The DNA for the CDR3 is TGCAGTGCTAGGGCCGGGACCTACGAGCAGTACTTC. Protein product: CSARAGTYEQYF.

The CDR3 nucleotides are TGCGCCAGCAGAGATGACAGGGCGGATTCACACAATGAGCAGTTCTTC. Its translation: CASRDDRADSHNEQFF. The chain links TRBV23-1 to TRBJ2-1, with TRBD1 matching 7 bases. TRBV23-1 is recorded as an ORF, its role being uncertain. There are 16 residues in the CDR3. The V segment lost 6 bases and the J segment 5 bases; nucleotides outside the gene matches: 13.

The rearrangement links TRBV15 to TRBJ2-3; D gene unclear. Germline V gene lookup returns CDR1 LNHNV and CDR2 YYDKDF (reference sequence). The CDR3 is 13 amino acids. The V end lost 4 bases, the J end lost 1 base, and 6 bases lay between the germline ends. The CDR3 reads CATSTRGTDTQYF. The CDR3 region has the DNA TGTGCCACCAGCACCCGGGGCACAGATACGCAGTATTTT.

This chain uses TRBV11-2 with TRBJ1-4; 8 bases map to TRBD1. Per the germline V gene, CDR1 is SGHAT and CDR2 is FQNNGV. The CDR3 covers 14 residues. After removal of 4 bases from V and 7 bases from J, the junction contained 5 bases not matched to a gene. In DNA form, the CDR3 reads TGTGCCAGCAGCTGGGGGACAGGAACTGAAAAACTGTTTTTT. The encoded protein is CASSWGTGTEKLFF. Filled out from reference TRBV11-2 and TRBJ1-4, the complete variable domain reads EAGVAQSPRYKIIEKRQSVAFWCNPISGHATLYWYQQILGQGPKLLIQFQNNGVVDDSQLPKDRFSAERLKGVDSTLKIQPAKLEDSAVYLCASSWGTGTEKLFFGSGTQLSVL.

J is TRBJ1-2 and V is TRBV15, with no clear D. The germline V gene has CDR1 LNHNV and CDR2 YYDKDF (reference sequence). Trimming left V 1 base short and J 5 bases short, with 11 bases between. CDR3 length: 14 residues. CDR3 bases: TGTGCCACCAGCAGAGGGGTAGTTCTGTATGGCTACACCTTC. Translating it yields CATSRGVVLYGYTF.

V is TRBV19 and J is TRBJ1-2, with 11 nucleotides matching TRBD1. The germline CDR1 and CDR2 sequences are LNHDA and SQIVND (reference sequence). J gave up 5 bases and V 1 base, and 9 bases lay outside the gene matches. The CDR3 runs to 17 residues. The CDR3 coding sequence is TGTGCCAGTAGTATAGGCGGCGGGACAGGGGGACGATATGGCTACACCTTC. It translates to CASSIGGGTGGRYGYTF.

The chain recombines TRBV4-2 with TRBJ2-6; D not certain. Germline V gene sequence: CDR1 LGHNA, CDR2 YNFKEQ. The length of the CDR3 is 17 residues. V lost 0 bases to trimming and J lost 2 bases, with 11 bases between them. DNA of the CDR3: TGTGCCAGCAGCCAAGATGCTTCCACAGCTGGGGCCAACGTCCTGACTTTC. Translating it yields CASSQDASTAGANVLTF.

The V call is TRBV6-5, the J call TRBJ2-2, with D uncertain. Trimming stripped 2 bases from V and 2 bases from J, with 9 bases between. The CDR3 extends over 15 amino acids. Germline CDR1 is MNHEY and CDR2 is SVGAGI. The CDR3 sequence: CASSYNGFNTGELFF. The CDR3 coding sequence is TGTGCCAGCAGTTACAACGGGTTTAACACCGGGGAGCTGTTTTTT.

This clonotype was counted ten times or more. The chain couples TRBV10-1 to TRBJ1-1, with D perhaps TRBD1 (6 bases). Deletions cut 9 bases from V and 0 bases from J, with 11 bases between. CDR3 length equals 13 residues. Germline V lookup: CDR1 WNHNN, CDR2 SYGVQD (reference sequence). CDR3 nucleotides: TGCGCCAGTACGGACAGACTGAACACTGAAGCTTTCTTT. The encoded protein is CASTDRLNTEAFF.